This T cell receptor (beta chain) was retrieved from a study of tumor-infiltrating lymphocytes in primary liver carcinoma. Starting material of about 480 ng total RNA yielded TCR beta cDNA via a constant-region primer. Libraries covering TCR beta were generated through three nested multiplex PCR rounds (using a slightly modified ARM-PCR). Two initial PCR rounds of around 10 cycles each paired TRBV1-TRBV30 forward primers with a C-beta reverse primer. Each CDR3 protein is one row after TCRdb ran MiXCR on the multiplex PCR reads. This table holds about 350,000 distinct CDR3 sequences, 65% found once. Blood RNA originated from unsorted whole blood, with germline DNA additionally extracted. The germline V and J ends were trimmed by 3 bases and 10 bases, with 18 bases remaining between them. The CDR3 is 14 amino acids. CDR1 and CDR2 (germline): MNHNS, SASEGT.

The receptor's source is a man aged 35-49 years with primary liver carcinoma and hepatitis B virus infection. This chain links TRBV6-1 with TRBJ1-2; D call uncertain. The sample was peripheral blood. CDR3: CASSDEGKFNDYTF. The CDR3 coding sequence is TGTGCCAGCAGTGATGAAGGGAAATTCAATGACTACACCTTC.